This TCR beta chain was recovered during a study of blood T cell repertoires in COVID-19. Only in-frame clones appear in the TCRdb table, and some are missing; sequencing was by immunoSEQ multiplex PCR. In the table there are under 500,000 clones, 75% to 90% of which are singletons. CDR1 and CDR2 from the germline V gene are MDHEN and SYDVKM. V trimming: 8 bases; J trimming: 5 bases; junction bases outside the gene matches: 10. The CDR3 runs to 14 residues. This sequence originates from a man in his thirties or forties who had recovered from COVID-19. V gene TRBV28 combines with J gene TRBJ2-7, with 9 bases fitting TRBD1. Sequencing was performed on PBMCs or T cells enriched from blood (not recorded which). The CDR3 region has the DNA TGTGCCAGCCGCGGGACAGGGAAAGTCCACGAGCAGTACTTC. Translating it yields CASRGTGKVHEQYF.